The T cell receptor beta chain under discussion was sequenced for a study of T cell responses to AZD1222 COVID-19 vaccine. Whole-study findings and limits: Targets within unmutated variant regions were reportedly found for nearly half of spike-specific TCRs.

The count of this clone is one. The antigen is unknown. The assay was immunoSEQ multiplex PCR, and TCRdb's table has in-frame clones only and misses some. The repertoire holds 95,000 to 150,000 clones, with about 87% as singletons. The material sequenced was peripheral blood, taken on day 0 of AZD1222 vaccination. This receptor was identified in an adult in good health.

CDR3 nucleotide sequence: TGTGCCAGCAGCTTAAGTCAGGGTTACGAGCAGTACTTC. This translates into CASSLSQGYEQYF. The genes are TRBV7-3 and TRBJ2-7, with a weak D call TRBD1 (5 bases). Trimming took 1 base from V and 4 from J, leaving 8 bases between them. This CDR3 has 13 amino acids. The germline gives CDR1 SGHTA, CDR2 FQGTGA.